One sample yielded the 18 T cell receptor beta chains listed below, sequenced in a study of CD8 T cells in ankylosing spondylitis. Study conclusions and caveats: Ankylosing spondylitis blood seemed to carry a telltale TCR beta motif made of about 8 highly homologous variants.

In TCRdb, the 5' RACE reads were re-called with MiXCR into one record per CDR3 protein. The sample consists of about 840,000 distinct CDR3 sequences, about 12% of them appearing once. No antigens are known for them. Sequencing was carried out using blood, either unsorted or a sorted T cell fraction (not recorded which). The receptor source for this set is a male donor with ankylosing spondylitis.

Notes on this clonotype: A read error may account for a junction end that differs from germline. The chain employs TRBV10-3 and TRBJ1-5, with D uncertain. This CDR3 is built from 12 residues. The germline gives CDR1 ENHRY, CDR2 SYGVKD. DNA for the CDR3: TGTGCCATCAGTGAGTCCAATCTGCCCCAGCATTTT. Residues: CAISESNLPQHF.

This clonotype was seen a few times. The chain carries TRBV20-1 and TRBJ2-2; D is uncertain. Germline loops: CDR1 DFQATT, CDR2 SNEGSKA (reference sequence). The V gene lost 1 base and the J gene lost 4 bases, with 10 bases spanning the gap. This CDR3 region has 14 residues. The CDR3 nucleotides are TGCAGTGCTAGAGCTCCTACGGCCACCGGGGAGCTGTTTTTT. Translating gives CSARAPTATGELFF.

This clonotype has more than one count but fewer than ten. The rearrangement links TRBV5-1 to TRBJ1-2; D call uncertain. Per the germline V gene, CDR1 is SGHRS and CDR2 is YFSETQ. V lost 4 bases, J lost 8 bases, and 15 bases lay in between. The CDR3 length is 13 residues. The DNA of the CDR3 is TGCGCCAGCAGCCCGGGCGCAGGTTTCGGCTACACCTTC. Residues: CASSPGAGFGYTF. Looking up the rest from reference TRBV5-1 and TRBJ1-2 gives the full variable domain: KAGVTQTPRYLIKTRGQQVTLSCSPISGHRSVSWYQQTPGQGLQFLFEYFSETQRNKGNFPGRFSGRQFSNSRSEMNVSTLELGDSALYLCASSPGAGFGYTFGSGTRLTVV.

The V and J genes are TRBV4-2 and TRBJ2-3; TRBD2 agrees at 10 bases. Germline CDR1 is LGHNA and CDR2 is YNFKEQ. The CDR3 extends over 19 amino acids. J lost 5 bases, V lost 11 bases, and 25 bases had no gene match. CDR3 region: CALPPAWGRTSGGKDTQYF. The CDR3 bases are TGTGCCTTACCCCCGGCTTGGGGTCGGACTAGCGGTGGTAAAGATACGCAGTATTTT.

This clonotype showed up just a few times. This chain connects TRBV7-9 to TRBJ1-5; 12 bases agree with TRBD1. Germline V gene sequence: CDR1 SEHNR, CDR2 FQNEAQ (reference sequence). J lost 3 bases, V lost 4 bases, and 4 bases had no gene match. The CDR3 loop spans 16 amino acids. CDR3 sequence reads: CASSWGQGADNQPQHF. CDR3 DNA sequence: TGTGCCAGCAGCTGGGGACAGGGGGCAGACAATCAGCCCCAGCATTTT.

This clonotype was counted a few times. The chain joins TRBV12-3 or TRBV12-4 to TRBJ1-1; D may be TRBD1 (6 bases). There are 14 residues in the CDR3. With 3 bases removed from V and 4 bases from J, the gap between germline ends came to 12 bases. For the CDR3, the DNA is TGTGCCAGCAGTTTCGGGACATTTCGCACTGAAGCTTTCTTT. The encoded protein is CASSFGTFRTEAFF.

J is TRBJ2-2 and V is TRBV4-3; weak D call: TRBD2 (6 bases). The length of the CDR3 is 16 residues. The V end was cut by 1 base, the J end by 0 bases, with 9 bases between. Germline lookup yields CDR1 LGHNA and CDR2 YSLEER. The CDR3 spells CASSQVGGTNTGELFF. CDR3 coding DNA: TGCGCCAGCAGCCAAGTTGGGGGGACGAACACCGGGGAGCTGTTTTTT.

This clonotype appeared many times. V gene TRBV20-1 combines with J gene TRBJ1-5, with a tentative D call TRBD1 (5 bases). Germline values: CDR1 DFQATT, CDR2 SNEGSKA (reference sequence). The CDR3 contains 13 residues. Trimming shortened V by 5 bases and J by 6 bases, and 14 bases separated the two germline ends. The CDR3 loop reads CSAPGPGGQPQHF. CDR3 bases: TGCAGTGCTCCAGGGCCTGGGGGTCAGCCCCAGCATTTT.

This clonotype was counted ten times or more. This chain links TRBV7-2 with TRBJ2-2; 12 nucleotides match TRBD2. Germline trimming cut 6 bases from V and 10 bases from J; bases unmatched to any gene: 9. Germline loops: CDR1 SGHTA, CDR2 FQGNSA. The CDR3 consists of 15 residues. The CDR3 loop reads CASRPTSGRVKELFF. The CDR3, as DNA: TGTGCCAGCAGACCGACTAGCGGGAGAGTAAAGGAGCTGTTTTTT.

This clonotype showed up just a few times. CDR3 nucleotides: TGTGCCAGCAGCTCCGGACAGGGGATGCTCGGTGAAAAACTGTTTTTT. As protein: CASSSGQGMLGEKLFF. The chain recombines TRBV7-9 with TRBJ1-4, with TRBD1 identical over 9 bases. Germline V gene lookup returns CDR1 SEHNR and CDR2 FQNEAQ (reference sequence). The CDR3 runs to 16 residues. The trim removed 4 bases at V and 7 bases at J, leaving 10 bases unmatched.

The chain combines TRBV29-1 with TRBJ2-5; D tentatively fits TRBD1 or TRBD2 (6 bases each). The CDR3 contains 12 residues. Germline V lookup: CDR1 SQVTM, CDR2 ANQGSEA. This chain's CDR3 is CTSRGPGETQYF. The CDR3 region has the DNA TGCACTTCTCGGGGGCCGGGGGAGACCCAGTACTTC.

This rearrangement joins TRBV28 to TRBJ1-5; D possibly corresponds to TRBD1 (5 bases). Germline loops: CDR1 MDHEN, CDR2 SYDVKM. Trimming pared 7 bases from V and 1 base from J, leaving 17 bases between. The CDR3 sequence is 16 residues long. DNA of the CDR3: TGTGCCAGCATCGCTGGGGCCCTCTCGAGCAATCAGCCCCAGCATTTT. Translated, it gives CASIAGALSSNQPQHF. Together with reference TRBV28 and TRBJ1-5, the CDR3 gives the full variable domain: DVKVTQSSRYLVKRTGEKVFLECVQDMDHENMFWYRQDPGLGLRLIYFSYDVKMKEKGDIPEGYSVSREKKERFSLILESASTNQTSMYLCASIAGALSSNQPQHFGDGTRLSIL.

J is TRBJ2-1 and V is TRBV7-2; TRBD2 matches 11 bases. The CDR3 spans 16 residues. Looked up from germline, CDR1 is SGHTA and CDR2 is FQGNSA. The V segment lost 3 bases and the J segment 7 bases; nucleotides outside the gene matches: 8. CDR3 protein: CASSFQTSGIGNEQFF. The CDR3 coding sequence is TGTGCCAGCAGCTTTCAGACTAGCGGGATAGGGAATGAGCAGTTCTTC.

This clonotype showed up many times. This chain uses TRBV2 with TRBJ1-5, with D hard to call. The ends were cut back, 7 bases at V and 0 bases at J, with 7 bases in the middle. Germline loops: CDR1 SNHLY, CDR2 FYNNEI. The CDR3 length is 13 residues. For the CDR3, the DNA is TGTGCCAGCAAGAGAGATAGCAATCAGCCCCAGCATTTT. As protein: CASKRDSNQPQHF.

CDR3 protein: CSARRLDSEQYF. The DNA for the CDR3 is TGCAGTGCTCGGCGACTAGATAGCGAGCAGTACTTC. The V call is TRBV20-1, the J call TRBJ2-7; D is perhaps TRBD2 (6 bases). Germline V gene lookup returns CDR1 DFQATT and CDR2 SNEGSKA (reference sequence). This CDR3 spans 12 amino acids. The germline V and J ends were trimmed by 5 bases and 6 bases, with 14 bases remaining between them.

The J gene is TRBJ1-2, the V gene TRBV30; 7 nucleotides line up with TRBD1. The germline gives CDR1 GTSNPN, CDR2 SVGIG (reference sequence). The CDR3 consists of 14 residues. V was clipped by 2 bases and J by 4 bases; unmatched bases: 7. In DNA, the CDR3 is TGTGCCTGGAGTACCCCGACAGGGTTCTATGGCTACACCTTC. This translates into CAWSTPTGFYGYTF.

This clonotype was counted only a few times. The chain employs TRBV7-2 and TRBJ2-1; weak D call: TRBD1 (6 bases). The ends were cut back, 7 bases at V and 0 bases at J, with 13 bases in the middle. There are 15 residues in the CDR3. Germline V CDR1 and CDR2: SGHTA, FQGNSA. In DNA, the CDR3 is TGTGCCAGCACTAAGGGGGACACCTCCTACAATGAGCAGTTCTTC. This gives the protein CASTKGDTSYNEQFF.

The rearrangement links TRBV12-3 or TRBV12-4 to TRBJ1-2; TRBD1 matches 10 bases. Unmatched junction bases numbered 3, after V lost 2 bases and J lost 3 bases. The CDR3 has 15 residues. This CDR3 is CASSLSGTGDYGYTF. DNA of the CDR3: TGTGCCAGCAGTTTATCAGGGACAGGGGACTATGGCTACACCTTC.